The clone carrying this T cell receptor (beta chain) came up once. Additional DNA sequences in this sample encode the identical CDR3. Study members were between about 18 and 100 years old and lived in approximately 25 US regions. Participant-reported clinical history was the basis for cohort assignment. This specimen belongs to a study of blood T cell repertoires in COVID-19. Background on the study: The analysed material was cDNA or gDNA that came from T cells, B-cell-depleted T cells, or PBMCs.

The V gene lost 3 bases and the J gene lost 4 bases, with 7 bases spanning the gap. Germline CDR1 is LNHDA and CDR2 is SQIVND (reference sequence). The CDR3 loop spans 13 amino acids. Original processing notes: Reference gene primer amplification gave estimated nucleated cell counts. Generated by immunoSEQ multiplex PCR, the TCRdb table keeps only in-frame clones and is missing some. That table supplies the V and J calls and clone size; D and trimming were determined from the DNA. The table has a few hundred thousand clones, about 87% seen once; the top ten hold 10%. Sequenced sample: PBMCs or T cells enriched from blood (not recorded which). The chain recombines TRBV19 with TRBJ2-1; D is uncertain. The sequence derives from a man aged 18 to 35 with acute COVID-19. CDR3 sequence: CASSIGLYNEQFF. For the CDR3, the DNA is TGTGCCAGTAGTATCGGGTTATACAATGAGCAGTTCTTC.